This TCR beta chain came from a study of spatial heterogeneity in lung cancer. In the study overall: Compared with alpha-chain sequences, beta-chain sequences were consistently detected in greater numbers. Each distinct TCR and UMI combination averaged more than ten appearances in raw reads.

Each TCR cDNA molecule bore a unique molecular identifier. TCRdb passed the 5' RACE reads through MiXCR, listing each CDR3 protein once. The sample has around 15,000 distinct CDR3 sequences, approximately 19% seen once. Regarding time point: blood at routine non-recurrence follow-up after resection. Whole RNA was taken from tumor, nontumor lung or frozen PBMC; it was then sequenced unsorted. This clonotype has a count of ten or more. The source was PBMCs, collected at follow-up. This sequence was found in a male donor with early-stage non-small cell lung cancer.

CDR3 residues: CSARDARGWRAFF. For the CDR3, the DNA is TGCAGTGCTAGAGATGCTCGGGGTTGGAGAGCTTTCTTT. This chain connects TRBV20-1 to TRBJ1-1; D gene unclear. Germline V gene sequence: CDR1 DFQATT, CDR2 SNEGSKA (reference sequence). The CDR3 runs 13 residues. V lost 0 bases to trimming and J lost 10 bases, with 15 bases between them.